This T cell receptor (beta chain) was found in a study of T cells in Graves' hyperthyroidism and ophthalmopathy. Overall study context: Before treatment of any kind, peripheral blood was taken at initial diagnosis.

The TCR beta CDR3 regions underwent amplification using RNA transcripts as the source. HTBI primers were used for first-round RT-PCR of the TCR CDR3. TCRdb recomputed calls from the multiplex PCR reads with MiXCR, one row per CDR3 protein. Among about 680,000 distinct CDR3 sequences listed, 30% to 40% were seen once. Newly diagnosed hyperthyroidism patients aged 18 to 65 years had disease lasting under 2 months. Uncontrolled infection, other autoimmune disease, pregnancy or lactation excluded patients. This clonotype has only a few counts. Its antigen is unidentified. The study's findings and limits: Model-based prediction identified ophthalmopathy a median approximately 6.2 months prior to its onset.

The sample taken for sequencing was blood. This clonotype was sampled from a woman in her forties with Graves' hyperthyroidism.

The CDR3 loop reads CSARGTGRLNQPQHF. CDR3 DNA sequence: TGCAGTGCTAGGGGGACAGGGCGACTGAATCAGCCCCAGCATTTT. The chain combines TRBV20-1 with TRBJ1-5, with 9 bases lining up with TRBD1. The CDR3 spans 15 residues. Unmatched junction bases numbered 7, after V lost 3 bases and J lost 4 bases. Germline V gives CDR1 DFQATT, CDR2 SNEGSKA (reference sequence).